Presented here are 13 T cell receptor beta chains from one specimen sequenced in a study of T-cell reconstitution after alpha-beta-depleted transplantation in children. Using unique molecular identifiers, the investigators prepared the TCRbeta library. TCRdb re-derived calls from the PCR reads in MiXCR, one entry per CDR3 protein. The table has 200,000 to 300,000 distinct CDR3 sequences, 20% to 30% seen once. The starting material was PBMCs, obtained before TCRalphabeta/CD19-depleted stem cell transplant. The source is a girl under 10 years old with Fanconi anemia, due to receive a stem cell transplant.

This clonotype came up many times. The chain has TRBV7-9 and TRBJ1-1, with D unresolved. V lost 6 bases, J lost 8 bases, and 10 bases lay in between. Germline loops: CDR1 SEHNR, CDR2 FQNEAQ (reference sequence). The CDR3 length is 11 residues. Written as DNA, the CDR3 is TGTGCCAGCAGTTACACAGAGGAAGCTTTCTTT. This sequence encodes CASSYTEEAFF.

This chain uses TRBV5-1 with TRBJ2-1; TRBD2 agrees at 11 bases. The CDR3 is made up of 15 amino acids. Germline V CDR1 and CDR2: SGHRS, YFSETQ. Germline trimming cut 0 bases from V and 7 bases from J; bases unmatched to any gene: 3. The CDR3: CASSLELAGANEQFF. DNA of the CDR3: TGCGCCAGCAGCTTGGAACTAGCGGGGGCTAATGAGCAGTTCTTC. Combining the CDR3 with reference TRBV5-1 and TRBJ2-1 gives the whole variable domain KAGVTQTPRYLIKTRGQQVTLSCSPISGHRSVSWYQQTPGQGLQFLFEYFSETQRNKGNFPGRFSGRQFSNSRSEMNVSTLELGDSALYLCASSLELAGANEQFFGPGTRLTVL.

This clonotype has a count of ten or more. The CDR3 here is CSVEGSLTGELFF. CDR3 coding DNA: TGCAGCGTTGAAGGCAGCCTAACCGGGGAGCTGTTTTTT. The rearrangement joins TRBV29-1 to TRBJ2-2; D is unresolved. The germline V gene has CDR1 SQVTM and CDR2 ANQGSEA. The CDR3 consists of 13 residues. Trimming shortened V by 1 base and J by 5 bases, and 8 bases separated the two germline ends.

This sequence joins TRBV7-3 and TRBJ2-7; TRBD2 matches at 8 bases. This CDR3 has 13 residues. CDR1 and CDR2 (germline): SGHTA, FQGTGA. J lost 6 bases, V lost 2 bases, and 3 bases had no gene match. Written as DNA, the CDR3 is TGTGCCAGCAGCTTACTCAGCGGGAGCGAGCAGTACTTC. Translated, it gives CASSLLSGSEQYF.

The table lists this clonotype with many counts. In nucleotides, the CDR3 is TGTGCCAGCAGTTTAACAGCGGGGGGGCCATATGAGCAGTTCTTC. Translated, it gives CASSLTAGGPYEQFF. J is TRBJ2-1 and V is TRBV27, with 10 bases fitting TRBD2. With V trimmed by 2 bases and J by 8 bases, 6 bases remained unmatched. CDR1 and CDR2 (germline): MNHEY, SMNVEV (reference sequence). This CDR3 has 15 residues.

The chain recombines TRBV29-1 with TRBJ2-1; 11 bases match TRBD2. The V and J ends lost 4 bases and 4 bases, in that order; junction bases with no gene match: 9. CDR3 length: 16 residues. Looked up from germline, CDR1 is SQVTM and CDR2 is ANQGSEA. This CDR3 is CSVVLLAGGPYNEQFF. CDR3 nucleotides: TGCAGCGTTGTCCTTCTAGCGGGAGGCCCTTACAATGAGCAGTTCTTC.

This clonotype appeared a few times. The chain joins TRBV5-5 to TRBJ2-7; 8 bases align to TRBD2. V lost 1 base, J lost 5 bases, and 11 bases stayed unmatched. The CDR3 covers 16 residues. CDR1 is SGHKS, CDR2 YYEKEE, per germline (reference sequence). The CDR3 DNA is TGTGCCAGCAGCTTGCATAGCGGGGCTCTTCCTGACGAGCAGTACTTC. Translation gives CASSLHSGALPDEQYF.

This clonotype was observed many times. This chain uses TRBV27 with TRBJ2-7; 7 bases agree with TRBD1. There are 13 residues in the CDR3. Germline CDR1 and CDR2: MNHEY and SMNVEV (reference sequence). V trimming: 6 bases; J trimming: 3 bases; junction bases outside the gene matches: 5. The CDR3 DNA follows: TGTGCCAGCAGCCGGGGACAGAGCTACGAGCAGTACTTC. Translation gives CASSRGQSYEQYF.

This clonotype was seen repeatedly, ten times or more. The rearrangement links TRBV4-2 to TRBJ2-3; TRBD2 matches at 7 bases. With V trimmed by 0 bases and J by 2 bases, 2 bases remained unmatched. Germline V gene lookup returns CDR1 LGHNA and CDR2 YNFKEQ. The CDR3 has 15 residues. The CDR3, as DNA: TGTGCCAGCAGCCAAGACGGGAGGTACACAGATACGCAGTATTTT. The encoded protein is CASSQDGRYTDTQYF.

The genes are TRBV20-1 and TRBJ2-1; D remains ambiguous. V dropped 5 bases and J dropped 6 bases, with 11 bases sitting between them. Germline loops: CDR1 DFQATT, CDR2 SNEGSKA (reference sequence). The CDR3 loop spans 12 amino acids. CDR3 nucleotides: TGCAGTGCTGAAACTACGGGCAATGAGCAGTTCTTC. It specifies CSAETTGNEQFF.

This clonotype occurred a few times. V is TRBV28 and J is TRBJ1-3; 9 bases map to TRBD1. V lost 3 bases, J lost 4 bases, and 4 bases stayed unmatched. CDR3 size: 15 residues. In germline, CDR1 is MDHEN, CDR2 SYDVKM. The CDR3 coding sequence is TGTGCCAGCAGTTTGGTCGGGACAGGGGGAAACACCATATATTTT. The encoded protein is CASSLVGTGGNTIYF.

The chain recombines TRBV18 with TRBJ2-3, with 7 positions matching TRBD2. The CDR3 is 15 amino acids. From germline, CDR1 is KGHSH and CDR2 LQKENI. The ends lost 2 bases at V and 2 bases at J; junction bases unmatched: 4. The CDR3 here is CASSPLTSFTDTQYF. CDR3 bases: TGTGCCAGCTCACCATTGACTAGCTTCACAGATACGCAGTATTTT.

This clonotype has at least ten counts. This chain links TRBV15 with TRBJ2-1, with TRBD2 matching 9 bases. CDR1 is LNHNV, CDR2 YYDKDF, per germline (reference sequence). The junction had 6 bases not matched to a gene; V was cut back by 0 bases and J by 9 bases. The CDR3 spans 15 residues. Here the CDR3 DNA reads TGTGCCACCAGCAGAGATTCCCTAGCGGGAACTGAGCAGTTCTTC. Translation gives CATSRDSLAGTEQFF.